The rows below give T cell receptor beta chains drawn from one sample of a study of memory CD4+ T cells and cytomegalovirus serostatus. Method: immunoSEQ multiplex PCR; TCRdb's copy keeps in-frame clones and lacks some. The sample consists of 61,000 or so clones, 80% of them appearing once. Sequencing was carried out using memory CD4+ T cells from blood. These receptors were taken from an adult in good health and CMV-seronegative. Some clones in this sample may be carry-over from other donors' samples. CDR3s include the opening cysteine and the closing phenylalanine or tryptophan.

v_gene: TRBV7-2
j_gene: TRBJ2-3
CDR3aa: CASSFSRVGRTDTQYF

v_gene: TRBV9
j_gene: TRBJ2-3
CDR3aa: CASSVTGLIANTQYF

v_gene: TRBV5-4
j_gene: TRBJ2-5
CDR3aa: CATKVQLKETQYF

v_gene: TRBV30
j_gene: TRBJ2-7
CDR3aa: CAWSRGLGLYEQYF

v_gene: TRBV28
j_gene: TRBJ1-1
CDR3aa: CASSTTNTEAFF

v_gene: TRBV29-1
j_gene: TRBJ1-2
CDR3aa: CSVGGGNYGYTF

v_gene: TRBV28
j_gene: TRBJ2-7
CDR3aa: CASNPGWSYEQYF

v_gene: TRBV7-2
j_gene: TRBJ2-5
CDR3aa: CASSLIGKTQYF

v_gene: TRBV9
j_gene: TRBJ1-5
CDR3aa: CASSPGGGGNQPQHF

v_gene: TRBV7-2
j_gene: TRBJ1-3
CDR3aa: CASSLQGSSGNTIYF

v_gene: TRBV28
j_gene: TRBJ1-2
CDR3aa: CASSLLAGDLYGYTF

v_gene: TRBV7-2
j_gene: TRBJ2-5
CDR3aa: CASSFDRQGGTQYF

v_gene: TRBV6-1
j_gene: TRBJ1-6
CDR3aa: CASTFYRGNSPLHF

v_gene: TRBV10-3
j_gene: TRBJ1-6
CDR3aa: CAIKGTGQAPLHF

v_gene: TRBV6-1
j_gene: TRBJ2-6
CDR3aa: CASNPVGANVLTF

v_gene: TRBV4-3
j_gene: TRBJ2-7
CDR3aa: CASSQVAGSSYEQYF

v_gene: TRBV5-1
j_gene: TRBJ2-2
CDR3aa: CASSLGDRHTGELFF

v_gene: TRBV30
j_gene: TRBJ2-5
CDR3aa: CAWSRRETQYF

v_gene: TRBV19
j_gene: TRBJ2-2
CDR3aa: CASRSQALTGELFF

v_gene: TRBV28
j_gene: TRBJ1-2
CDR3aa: CASSLETGYGYTF

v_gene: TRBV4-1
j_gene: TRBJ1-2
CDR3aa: CASSYQKTGGYGYTF

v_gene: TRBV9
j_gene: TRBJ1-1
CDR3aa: CASSVAPQGEAFF

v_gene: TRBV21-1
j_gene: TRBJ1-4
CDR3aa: CASSKLGDADEKLFF

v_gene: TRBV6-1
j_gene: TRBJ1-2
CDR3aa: CASSEGTEPLGYTF

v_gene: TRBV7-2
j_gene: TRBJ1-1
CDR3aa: CASSTRTGDRTEAFF

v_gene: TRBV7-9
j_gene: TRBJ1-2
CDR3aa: CASSLAEVGGSSGYTF

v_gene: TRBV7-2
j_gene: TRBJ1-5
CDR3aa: CASSLEYRQPQHF